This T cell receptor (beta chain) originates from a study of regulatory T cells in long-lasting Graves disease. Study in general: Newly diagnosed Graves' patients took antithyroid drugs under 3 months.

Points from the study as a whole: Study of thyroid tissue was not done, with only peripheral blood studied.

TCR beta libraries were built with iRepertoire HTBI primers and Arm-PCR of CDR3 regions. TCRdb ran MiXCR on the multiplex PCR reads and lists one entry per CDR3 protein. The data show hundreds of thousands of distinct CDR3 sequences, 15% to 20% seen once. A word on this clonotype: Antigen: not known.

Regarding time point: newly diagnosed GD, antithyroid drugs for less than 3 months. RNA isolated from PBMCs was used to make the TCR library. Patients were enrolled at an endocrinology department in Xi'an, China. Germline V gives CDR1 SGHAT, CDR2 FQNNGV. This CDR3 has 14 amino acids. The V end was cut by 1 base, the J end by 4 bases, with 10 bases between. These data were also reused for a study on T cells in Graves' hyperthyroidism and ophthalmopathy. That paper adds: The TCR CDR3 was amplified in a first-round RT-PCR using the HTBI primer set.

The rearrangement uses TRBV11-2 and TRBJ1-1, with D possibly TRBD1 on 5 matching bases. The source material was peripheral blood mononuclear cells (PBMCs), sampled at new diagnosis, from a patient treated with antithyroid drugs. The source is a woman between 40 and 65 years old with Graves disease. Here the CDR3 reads CASSLVMGRTEAFF. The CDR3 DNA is TGTGCCAGCAGCTTAGTTATGGGACGCACTGAAGCTTTCTTT.